This T cell receptor beta chain was profiled in a study of a mutant IDH1 vaccine in newly diagnosed glioma. Study context: Patients got radiotherapy, temozolomide, or both beforehand, and most got both.

As concerns this clone: Its antigen is not identified.

Time point denoted: week 23, last vaccination. Every vaccination contained 300 ug of the mutant IDH1 20-mer peptide and was paired with topical imiquimod. V trimming: 0 bases; J trimming: 6 bases; junction bases outside the gene matches: 9. Germline values: CDR1 LNHDA, CDR2 SQIVND (reference sequence). The CDR3 consists of 18 residues. Method: immunoSEQ multiplex PCR; TCRdb's copy keeps in-frame clones and lacks some. The table lists approximately 35,000 clones, 88% of them singletons. The J gene is TRBJ2-1, the V gene TRBV19; 12 bases align to TRBD2. This receptor was taken from a man aged 40-50 years with glioma. The sequenced sample was PBMCs, obtained from a glioma patient whose treatment included an IDH1 peptide vaccine. The CDR3: CASSIDLPLAGGLNEQFF. The CDR3 DNA is TGTGCCAGTAGTATAGATTTACCACTAGCGGGAGGTCTCAATGAGCAGTTCTTC. The full variable domain, its missing parts supplied by reference TRBV19 and TRBJ2-1, is DGGITQSPKYLFRKEGQNVTLSCEQNLNHDAMYWYRQDPGQGLRLIYYSQIVNDFQKGDIAEGYSVSREKKESFPLTVTSAQKNPTAFYLCASSIDLPLAGGLNEQFFGPGTRLTVL.